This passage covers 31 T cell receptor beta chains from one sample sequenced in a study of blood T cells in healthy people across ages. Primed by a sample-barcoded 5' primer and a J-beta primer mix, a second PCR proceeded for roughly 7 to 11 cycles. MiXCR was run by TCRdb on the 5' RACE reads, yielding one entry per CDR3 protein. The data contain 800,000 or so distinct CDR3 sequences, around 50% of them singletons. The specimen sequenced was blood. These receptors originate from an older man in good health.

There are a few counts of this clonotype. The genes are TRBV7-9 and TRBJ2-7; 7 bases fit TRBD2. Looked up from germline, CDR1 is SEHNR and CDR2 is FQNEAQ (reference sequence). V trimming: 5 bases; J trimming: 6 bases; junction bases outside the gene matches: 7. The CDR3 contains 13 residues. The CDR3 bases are TGTGCCAGCAGCGCCGGACTAGTGCGCGAGCAGTACTTC. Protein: CASSAGLVREQYF.

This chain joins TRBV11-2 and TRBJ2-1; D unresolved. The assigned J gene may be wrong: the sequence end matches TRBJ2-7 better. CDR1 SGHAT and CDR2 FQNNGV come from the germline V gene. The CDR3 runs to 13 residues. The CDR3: CAVRAPSYNEQYF. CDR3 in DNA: TGTGCCGTAAGGGCTCCATCCTACAATGAGCAGTACTTC.

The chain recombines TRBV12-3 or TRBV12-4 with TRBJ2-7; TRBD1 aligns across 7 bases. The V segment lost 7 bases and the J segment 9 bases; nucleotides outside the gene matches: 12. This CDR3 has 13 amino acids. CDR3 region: CASKQGFLGGQYF. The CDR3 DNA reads TGTGCCAGCAAACAGGGGTTCTTAGGAGGGCAGTACTTC.

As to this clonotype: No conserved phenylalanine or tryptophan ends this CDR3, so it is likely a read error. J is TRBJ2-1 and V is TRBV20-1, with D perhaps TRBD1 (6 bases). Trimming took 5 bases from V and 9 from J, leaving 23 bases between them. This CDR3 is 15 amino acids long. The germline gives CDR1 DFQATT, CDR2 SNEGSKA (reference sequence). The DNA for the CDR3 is TGCAGTGCTCAGGGTGGCAGGGGAATATTTCGTGAGCAGTTCTCC. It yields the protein CSAQGGRGIFREQFS.

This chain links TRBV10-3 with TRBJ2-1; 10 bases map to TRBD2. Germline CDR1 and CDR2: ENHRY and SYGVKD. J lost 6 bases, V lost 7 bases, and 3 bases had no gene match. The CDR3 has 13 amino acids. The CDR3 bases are TGTGCCATCACCCAGCGGGGGGGCAATGAGCAGTTCTTC. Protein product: CAITQRGGNEQFF.

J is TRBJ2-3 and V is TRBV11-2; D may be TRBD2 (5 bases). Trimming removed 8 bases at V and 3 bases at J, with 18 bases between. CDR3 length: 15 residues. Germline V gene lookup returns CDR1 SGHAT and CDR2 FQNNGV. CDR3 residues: CASSGIAIETDTQYF. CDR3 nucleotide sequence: TGTGCCAGCTCGGGGATAGCGATCGAGACAGATACGCAGTATTTT.

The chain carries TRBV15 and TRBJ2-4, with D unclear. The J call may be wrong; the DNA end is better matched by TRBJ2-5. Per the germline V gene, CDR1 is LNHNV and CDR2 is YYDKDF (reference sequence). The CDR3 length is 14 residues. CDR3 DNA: TGTGCCACCAGCAGAGATATCGGTCAAGAGACCCAGTACTTC. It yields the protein CATSRDIGQETQYF.

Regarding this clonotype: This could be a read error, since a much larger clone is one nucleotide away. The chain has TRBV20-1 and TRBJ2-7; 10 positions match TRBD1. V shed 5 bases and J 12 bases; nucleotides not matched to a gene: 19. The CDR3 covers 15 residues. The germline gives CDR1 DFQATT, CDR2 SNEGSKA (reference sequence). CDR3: CSAPRRQGAEETLYF. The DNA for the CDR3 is TGCAGTGCTCCTCGTCGACAGGGGGCCGAAGAGACCCTGTACTTC.

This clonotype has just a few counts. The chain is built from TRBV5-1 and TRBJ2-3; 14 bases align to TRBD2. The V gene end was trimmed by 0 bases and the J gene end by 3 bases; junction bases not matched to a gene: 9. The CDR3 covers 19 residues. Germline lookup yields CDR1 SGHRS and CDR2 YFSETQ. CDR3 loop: CASSLAKGLAGVRTDTQYF. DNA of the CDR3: TGCGCCAGCAGCTTGGCCAAGGGACTAGCGGGAGTGAGGACAGATACGCAGTATTTT.

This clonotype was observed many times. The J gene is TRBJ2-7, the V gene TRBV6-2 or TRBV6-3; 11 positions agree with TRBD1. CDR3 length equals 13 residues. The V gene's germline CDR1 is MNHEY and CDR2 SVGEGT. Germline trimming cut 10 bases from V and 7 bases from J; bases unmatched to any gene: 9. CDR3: CATGQGASREQYF. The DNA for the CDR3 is TGTGCCACCGGACAGGGGGCTTCGCGAGAGCAGTACTTC.

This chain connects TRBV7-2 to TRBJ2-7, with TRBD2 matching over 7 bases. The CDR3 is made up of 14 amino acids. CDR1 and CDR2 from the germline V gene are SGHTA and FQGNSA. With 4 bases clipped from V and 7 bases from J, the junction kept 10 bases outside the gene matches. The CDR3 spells CASSSGLVPHEQYF. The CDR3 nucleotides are TGTGCCAGCAGCTCCGGACTAGTCCCCCATGAGCAGTACTTC.

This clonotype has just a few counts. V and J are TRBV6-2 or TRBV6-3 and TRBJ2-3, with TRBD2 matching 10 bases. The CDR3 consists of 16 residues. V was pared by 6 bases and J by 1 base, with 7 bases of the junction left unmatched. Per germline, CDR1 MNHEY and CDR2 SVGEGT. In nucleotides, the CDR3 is TGTGCCAGCAGGGGTCCCGGGACTAGCGGCACAGATACGCAGTATTTT. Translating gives CASRGPGTSGTDTQYF.

CDR3 region: CSASRGTTRWDTQYF. CDR3 coding DNA: TGCAGTGCTAGTCGGGGTACTACCAGATGGGATACGCAGTATTTT. The V and J genes are TRBV20-1 and TRBJ2-3, with D possibly matching TRBD2 (5 bases). CDR3 length equals 15 residues. The ends were cut back, 3 bases at V and 6 bases at J, with 19 bases in the middle. Germline CDR1 is DFQATT and CDR2 is SNEGSKA (reference sequence).

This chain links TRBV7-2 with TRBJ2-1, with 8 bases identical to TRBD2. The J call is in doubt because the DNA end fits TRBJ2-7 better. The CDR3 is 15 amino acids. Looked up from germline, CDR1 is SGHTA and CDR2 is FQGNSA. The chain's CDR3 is CASSELAASYNEQYF. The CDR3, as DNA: TGTGCCAGCAGCGAACTAGCGGCCTCCTACAATGAGCAGTACTTC.

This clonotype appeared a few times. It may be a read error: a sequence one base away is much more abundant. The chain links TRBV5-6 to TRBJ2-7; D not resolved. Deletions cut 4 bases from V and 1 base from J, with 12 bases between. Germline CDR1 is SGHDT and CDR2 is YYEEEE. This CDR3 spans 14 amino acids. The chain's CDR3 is CASSVRSRSYEQYF. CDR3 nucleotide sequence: TGTGCCAGCAGCGTACGCAGCCGATCCTACGAGCAGTACTTC.

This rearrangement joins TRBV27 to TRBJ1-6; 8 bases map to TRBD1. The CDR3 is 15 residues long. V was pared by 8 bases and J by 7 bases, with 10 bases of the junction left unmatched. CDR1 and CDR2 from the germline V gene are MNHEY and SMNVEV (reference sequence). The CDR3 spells CASGPQGAGNSPLHF. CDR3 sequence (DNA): TGTGCCAGCGGCCCTCAGGGGGCTGGAAATTCACCCCTCCACTTT.

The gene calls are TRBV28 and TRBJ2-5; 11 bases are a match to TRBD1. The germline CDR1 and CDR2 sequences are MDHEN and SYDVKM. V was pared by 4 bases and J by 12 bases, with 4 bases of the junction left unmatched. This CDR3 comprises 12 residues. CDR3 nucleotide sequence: TGTGCCAGCAGTTCAGGACAGGGGGCCGAGTACTTC. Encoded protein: CASSSGQGAEYF. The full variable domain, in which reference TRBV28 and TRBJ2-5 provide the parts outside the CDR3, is DVKVTQSSRYLVKRTGEKVFLECVQDMDHENMFWYRQDPGLGLRLIYFSYDVKMKEKGDIPEGYSVSREKKERFSLILESASTNQTSMYLCASSSGQGAEYFGPGTRLLVL.

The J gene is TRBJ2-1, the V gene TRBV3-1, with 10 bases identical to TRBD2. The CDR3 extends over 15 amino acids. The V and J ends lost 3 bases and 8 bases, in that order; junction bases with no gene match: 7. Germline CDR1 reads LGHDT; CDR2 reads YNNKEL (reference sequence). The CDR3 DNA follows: TGTGCCAGCAGCCAGGGGACTAGCGATGGCGATGAGCAGTTCTTC. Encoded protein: CASSQGTSDGDEQFF.

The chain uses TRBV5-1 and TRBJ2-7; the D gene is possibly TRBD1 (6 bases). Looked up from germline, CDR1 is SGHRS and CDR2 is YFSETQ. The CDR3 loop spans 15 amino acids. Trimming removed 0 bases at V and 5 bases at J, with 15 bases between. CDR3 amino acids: CASSLAGTTSHEQYF. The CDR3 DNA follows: TGCGCCAGCAGCTTGGCCGGGACAACATCCCACGAGCAGTACTTC.

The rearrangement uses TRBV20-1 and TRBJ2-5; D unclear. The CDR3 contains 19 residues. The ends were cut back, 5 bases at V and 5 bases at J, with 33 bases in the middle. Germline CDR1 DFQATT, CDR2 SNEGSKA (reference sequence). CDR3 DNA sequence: TGCAGTGCTCCAGGTCGGCCACCTTCTTCGGGCGGTCAATTCGAGACCCAGTACTTC. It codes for CSAPGRPPSSGGQFETQYF.

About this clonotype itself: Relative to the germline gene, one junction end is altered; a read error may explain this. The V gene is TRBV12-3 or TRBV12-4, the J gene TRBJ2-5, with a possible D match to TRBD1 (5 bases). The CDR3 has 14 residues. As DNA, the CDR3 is TGTACCAGCAGTGCTACAGGTGACCGGGAGACCCAGTACTTC. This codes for CTSSATGDRETQYF.

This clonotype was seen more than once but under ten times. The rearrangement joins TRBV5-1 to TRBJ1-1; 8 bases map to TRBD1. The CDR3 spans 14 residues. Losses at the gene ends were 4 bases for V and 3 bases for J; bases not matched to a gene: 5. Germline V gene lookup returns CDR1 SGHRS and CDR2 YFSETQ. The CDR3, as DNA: TGCGCCAGCAGCAGACAGGGGACAGACACTGAAGCTTTCTTT. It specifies CASSRQGTDTEAFF.

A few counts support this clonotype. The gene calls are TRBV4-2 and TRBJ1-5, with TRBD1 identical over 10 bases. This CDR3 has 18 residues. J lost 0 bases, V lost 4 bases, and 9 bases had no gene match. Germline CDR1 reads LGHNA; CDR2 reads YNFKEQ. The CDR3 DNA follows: TGTGCCAGCAGCCTCTCGACAGGGGGCGGGTATAGCAATCAGCCCCAGCATTTT. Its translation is CASSLSTGGGYSNQPQHF.

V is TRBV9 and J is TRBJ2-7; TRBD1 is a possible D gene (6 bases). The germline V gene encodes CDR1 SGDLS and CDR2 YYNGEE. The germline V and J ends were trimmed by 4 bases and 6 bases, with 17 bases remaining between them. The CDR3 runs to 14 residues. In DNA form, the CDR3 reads TGTGCCAGCAGCTCCCACCGGGACACTCGCGAGCAGTACTTC. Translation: CASSSHRDTREQYF.

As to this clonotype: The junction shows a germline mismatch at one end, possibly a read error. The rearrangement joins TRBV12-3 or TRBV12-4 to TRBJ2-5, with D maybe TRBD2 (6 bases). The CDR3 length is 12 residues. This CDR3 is CASRLAAETQYF. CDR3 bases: TGTGCCAGCAGATTAGCGGCAGAGACCCAGTACTTC.

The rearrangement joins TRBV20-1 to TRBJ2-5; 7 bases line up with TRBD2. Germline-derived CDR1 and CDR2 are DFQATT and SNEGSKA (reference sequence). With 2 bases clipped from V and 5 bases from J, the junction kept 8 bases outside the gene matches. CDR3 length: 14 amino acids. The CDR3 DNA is TGCAGTGCTAGACTAGCGGTCGGGAGGGAGACCCAGTACTTC. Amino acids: CSARLAVGRETQYF.

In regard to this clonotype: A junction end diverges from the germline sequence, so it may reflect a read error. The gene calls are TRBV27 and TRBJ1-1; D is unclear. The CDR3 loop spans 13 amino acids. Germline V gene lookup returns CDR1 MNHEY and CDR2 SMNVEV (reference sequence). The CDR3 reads CASSVGVNTEVFF. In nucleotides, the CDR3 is TGTGCCAGCAGTGTCGGGGTGAACACTGAAGTTTTCTTT.

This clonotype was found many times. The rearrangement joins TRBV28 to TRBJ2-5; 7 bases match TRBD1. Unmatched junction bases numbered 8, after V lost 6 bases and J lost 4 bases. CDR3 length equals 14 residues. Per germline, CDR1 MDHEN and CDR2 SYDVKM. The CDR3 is CASSDLTGRETQYF. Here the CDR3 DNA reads TGTGCCAGCAGCGATCTGACAGGGCGAGAGACCCAGTACTTC.

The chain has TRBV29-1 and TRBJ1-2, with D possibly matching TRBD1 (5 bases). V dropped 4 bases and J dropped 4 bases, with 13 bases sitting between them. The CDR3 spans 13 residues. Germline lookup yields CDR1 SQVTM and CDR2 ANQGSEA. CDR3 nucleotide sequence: TGCAGCGTTGGGGGCGCGGATTTCTATGGCTACACCTTC. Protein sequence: CSVGGADFYGYTF.

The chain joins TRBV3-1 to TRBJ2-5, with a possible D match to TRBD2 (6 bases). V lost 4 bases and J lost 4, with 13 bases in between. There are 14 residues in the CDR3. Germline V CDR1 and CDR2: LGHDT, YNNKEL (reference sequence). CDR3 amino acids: CASSPFGGVETQYF. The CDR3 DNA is TGTGCCAGCAGCCCTTTCGGGGGAGTAGAGACCCAGTACTTC.

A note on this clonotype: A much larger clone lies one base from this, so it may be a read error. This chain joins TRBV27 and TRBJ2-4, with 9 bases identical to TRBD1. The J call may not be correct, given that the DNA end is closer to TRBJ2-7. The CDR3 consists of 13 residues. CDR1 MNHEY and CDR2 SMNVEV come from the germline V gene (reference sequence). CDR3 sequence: CASSGGTGTEQYF. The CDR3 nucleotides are TGTGCCAGCAGTGGAGGGACAGGGACCGAGCAGTACTTC.